Below are 31 T cell receptor beta chains sequenced from a single sample in a study of cytomegalovirus exposure and HLA in healthy donors. The study ran its PCR with 60 Vbeta and 13 Jbeta primers. Here immunoSEQ multiplex PCR was the method, and the copy in TCRdb shows in-frame clones only, minus some. The data show under 55,000 clones, with 73% seen just once and about 3% held by the top ten. Source material: PBMCs. The source of these receptors is a man aged 18-30 years in good health and CMV-seronegative.

CDR3 amino acids: CASGNRGGEAFF. The CDR3 nucleotides read TGTGCCAGCGGAAACAGGGGAGGTGAAGCTTTCTTT. The J gene is TRBJ1-1, the V gene TRBV27, with 7 nucleotides matching TRBD1. Germline loops: CDR1 MNHEY, CDR2 SMNVEV (reference sequence). The CDR3 sequence is 12 residues long. V lost 8 bases to trimming and J lost 7 bases; unmatched junction nucleotides: 7.

The V and J genes are TRBV28 and TRBJ1-5; the D gene is possibly TRBD1 (6 bases). The germline CDR1 and CDR2 sequences are MDHEN and SYDVKM. The length of the CDR3 is 15 residues. Trimming cost V 5 bases and J 1 base, with 12 bases left between them. CDR3 loop: CASSAPTGSNQPQHF. In nucleotides, the CDR3 is TGTGCCAGCAGTGCCCCGACAGGAAGCAATCAGCCCCAGCATTTT.

This chain joins TRBV25-1 and TRBJ2-2; D is ambiguous. Germline V gene lookup returns CDR1 MGHDK and CDR2 SYGVNS. The CDR3 is 13 amino acids. V was trimmed by 5 bases and J by 1 base, leaving 5 bases between them. The CDR3 is CASSQKNTGELFF. The CDR3 nucleotides read TGTGCCAGCAGTCAGAAGAACACCGGGGAGCTGTTTTTT.

The chain carries TRBV7-9 and TRBJ1-5; unclear D gene. Trimming left V 5 bases short and J 4 bases short, with 12 bases between. The CDR3 sequence is 14 residues long. CDR1 and CDR2 from the germline V gene are SEHNR and FQNEAQ (reference sequence). The CDR3 nucleotides are TGTGCCAGCAGCCTCATTGGAGATAATCAGCCCCAGCATTTT. Translation gives CASSLIGDNQPQHF.

This clone occurred a few times. The chain is built from TRBV7-2 and TRBJ1-1; TRBD1 is a possible D gene (6 bases). V was trimmed by 1 base and J by 5 bases, leaving 8 bases between them. The germline CDR1 and CDR2 sequences are SGHTA and FQGNSA. The CDR3 sequence is 13 residues long. The CDR3 is CASSLVQGTEAFF. The CDR3 DNA sequence: TGTGCCAGCAGCTTAGTACAGGGTACTGAAGCTTTCTTT.

The genes are TRBV6-5 and TRBJ1-4; a weak D match, TRBD1 (5 bases). V was cut by 4 bases and J by 10 bases, with 16 bases left in between. The CDR3 is 14 residues long. Germline assignment: CDR1 MNHEY and CDR2 SVGAGI. The CDR3 protein is CASSSGRREGKLFF. The CDR3 nucleotides read TGTGCCAGCAGTTCAGGGAGGCGGGAAGGAAAACTGTTTTTT.

This clone has more than one count but fewer than ten. The CDR3 nucleotides read TGTGCCACCAGTAACATCAACCAACCACTAGGTCAGCCCCAGCATTTT. Its protein product is CATSNINQPLGQPQHF. V is TRBV15 and J is TRBJ1-5; D unresolved. The CDR3 loop spans 16 amino acids. Trimming took 6 bases from V and 6 from J, leaving 21 bases between them. The germline CDR1 and CDR2 sequences are LNHNV and YYDKDF (reference sequence).

The V call is TRBV4-3, the J call TRBJ1-2; 7 bases are a match to TRBD1. CDR1 is LGHNA and CDR2 is YSLEER in the germline V gene. This CDR3 has 15 residues. Trimming took 4 bases from V and 2 from J; bases not matched to a gene: 7. CDR3 residues: CASSPTSTGNYGYTF. For the CDR3, the DNA is TGCGCCAGCAGCCCAACGTCGACAGGGAACTATGGCTACACCTTC.

As for this clone: A junction boundary mismatches the germline segment, possibly from a read error. J is TRBJ1-2 and V is TRBV6-5; D call uncertain. The CDR3 consists of 15 residues. Germline assignment: CDR1 MNHEY and CDR2 SVGAGI. The CDR3 loop reads CASTYSGRGSLGYTF. The CDR3 coding sequence is TGTGCCAGCACTTACTCTGGCCGGGGTTCACTTGGCTACACCTTC.

The rearrangement joins TRBV6-5 to TRBJ2-5, with D perhaps matching TRBD1 (6 bases). The CDR3 totals 14 residues. Per germline, CDR1 MNHEY and CDR2 SVGAGI. Trimming stripped 5 bases from V and 4 bases from J, with 14 bases between. The CDR3 here is CASSQQGNTETQYF. The DNA of the CDR3 is TGTGCCAGCAGTCAACAGGGAAATACAGAGACCCAGTACTTC.

The rearrangement links TRBV25-1 to TRBJ2-5; the D is unclear. V was trimmed by 2 bases and J by 2 bases, leaving 6 bases between them. CDR1 is MGHDK, CDR2 SYGVNS, per germline. This CDR3 is 13 amino acids long. The CDR3 DNA follows: TGTGCCAGCAGTGAAAGCGTACAAGAGACCCAGTACTTC. Its translation: CASSESVQETQYF.

Only a few counts were recorded for this clone. The chain uses TRBV6-5 and TRBJ2-5, with 10 bases that match TRBD1. V shed 6 bases and J 6 bases; nucleotides not matched to a gene: 10. Germline loops: CDR1 MNHEY, CDR2 SVGAGI. The CDR3 length is 15 residues. CDR3 sequence: CASSPQGQGGQTQYF. CDR3 bases: TGTGCCAGCAGCCCTCAAGGACAGGGGGGTCAGACCCAGTACTTC.

This clone was seen a single time. The chain carries TRBV29-1 and TRBJ1-5, with D possibly TRBD1 on 5 matching bases. Between the trimmed V and J ends, which lost 7 bases and 1 base, there was a span of 17 bases. The CDR3 has 15 amino acids. CDR1 is SQVTM and CDR2 is ANQGSEA in the germline V gene. In nucleotides, the CDR3 is TGCAGCGCGGGGGAGGGCACGGGGAGCAATCAGCCCCAGCATTTT. Protein: CSAGEGTGSNQPQHF.

The chain combines TRBV2 with TRBJ2-7, with 9 bases lining up with TRBD1. This CDR3 comprises 14 residues. The germline gives CDR1 SNHLY, CDR2 FYNNEI. Trimming removed 6 bases from V and 6 bases from J; junction bases left unmatched: 9. CDR3 loop: CASRAGTGLVEQYF. The CDR3 bases are TGTGCCAGCAGGGCTGGGACAGGGCTCGTCGAGCAGTACTTC.

This chain joins TRBV29-1 and TRBJ2-5, with D unresolved. Germline assignment: CDR1 SQVTM and CDR2 ANQGSEA. V dropped 4 bases and J dropped 6 bases, with 9 bases sitting between them. This CDR3 is built from 11 residues. The DNA of the CDR3 is TGCAGCGTTGGCCAAACACAGACCCAGTACTTC. This sequence encodes CSVGQTQTQYF.

Worth noting for this clone: An end of the junction differs from the germline gene, which may be a read error. Different DNA sequences within this sample yield the same CDR3. The rearrangement joins TRBV29-1 to TRBJ2-2; D perhaps matches TRBD2 (5 bases). CDR3 length equals 10 residues. Germline values: CDR1 SQVTM, CDR2 ANQGSEA. As DNA, the CDR3 is TGTAGCGCTCCCACCGGGGAGCTGTTTTTT. Translating it yields CSAPTGELFF.

This chain's CDR3 is CASSLPRSGSLTDTQYF. CDR3 sequence (DNA): TGCGCCAGCAGCCTCCCGAGAAGCGGGAGTTTGACAGATACGCAGTATTTT. V gene TRBV4-1 combines with J gene TRBJ2-3; 8 nucleotides line up with TRBD2. Trimming removed 4 bases from V and 3 bases from J; junction bases left unmatched: 12. The length of the CDR3 is 17 residues. The germline V gene has CDR1 MGHRA and CDR2 YSYEKL.

The rearrangement links TRBV27 to TRBJ1-1; 7 nucleotides line up with TRBD1. The ends lost 10 bases at V and 3 bases at J; junction bases unmatched: 5. The CDR3 covers 12 residues. Germline CDR1 is MNHEY and CDR2 is SMNVEV (reference sequence). The chain's CDR3 is CAIRRGHTEAFF. The CDR3 DNA reads as TGTGCCATACGTAGGGGGCACACTGAAGCTTTCTTT.

The chain employs TRBV6-5 and TRBJ2-7; 7 bases agree with TRBD1. The junction had 6 bases not matched to a gene; V was cut back by 5 bases and J by 2 bases. Germline V lookup: CDR1 MNHEY, CDR2 SVGAGI. This CDR3 has 14 residues. CDR3 nucleotides: TGTGCCAGCAGTCCCGGGACAGAACCCTACGAGCAGTACTTC. The encoded protein is CASSPGTEPYEQYF.

This clone was found a few times. This sequence joins TRBV6-5 and TRBJ1-4, with a weak D call TRBD1 (5 bases). V lost 8 bases to trimming and J lost 5 bases, with 18 bases between them. The CDR3 is made up of 15 amino acids. Germline CDR1 and CDR2: MNHEY and SVGAGI. CDR3 in amino acids: CASRGTMGLNEKLFF. For the CDR3, the DNA is TGTGCCAGCCGAGGCACCATGGGGCTGAATGAAAAACTGTTTTTT.

This sequence joins TRBV4-2 and TRBJ2-2, with a weak D call TRBD2 (6 bases). The V and J ends lost 4 bases and 6 bases respectively, with 9 bases between them. The germline CDR1 and CDR2 sequences are LGHNA and YNFKEQ. The CDR3 totals 13 residues. The CDR3 here is CASSLDYSGELFF. CDR3 DNA sequence: TGTGCCAGCAGCCTGGACTACTCCGGGGAGCTGTTTTTT.

J is TRBJ1-4 and V is TRBV7-9; 7 bases line up with TRBD1. V lost 3 bases, J lost 8 bases, and 6 bases stayed unmatched. Per germline, CDR1 SEHNR and CDR2 FQNEAQ (reference sequence). The CDR3 runs 14 residues. CDR3: CASSFRTGGEKLFF. CDR3 sequence (DNA): TGTGCCAGCAGCTTTCGGACAGGTGGAGAAAAACTGTTTTTT.

The J gene is TRBJ2-7, the V gene TRBV4-2; 8 nucleotides line up with TRBD2. The CDR3 has 17 amino acids. J was trimmed by 5 bases and V by 1 base; bases with no gene match: 13. Germline lookup yields CDR1 LGHNA and CDR2 YNFKEQ. The CDR3: CASSQALLGGLVNEQYF. CDR3 DNA: TGTGCCAGCAGCCAAGCCCTTCTGGGGGGACTAGTCAACGAGCAGTACTTC.

This clone was detected only a few times. J is TRBJ1-2 and V is TRBV29-1; D ambiguous. CDR3 length: 12 amino acids. With 5 bases removed from V and 6 bases from J, the gap between germline ends came to 13 bases. CDR1 is SQVTM, CDR2 ANQGSEA, per germline. The CDR3 is CSVSDGADGYTF. The CDR3 nucleotides read TGCAGCGTTTCCGACGGAGCAGATGGCTACACCTTC.

The CDR3 region has the DNA TGCGCCAGCAGGGGACAGGGGGCGAGAAACGACTATGGCTACACCTTC. Translated, it gives CASRGQGARNDYGYTF. This rearrangement joins TRBV10-1 to TRBJ1-2; TRBD1 agrees at 12 bases. Germline trimming cut 6 bases from V and 3 bases from J; bases unmatched to any gene: 8. Germline V gene sequence: CDR1 WNHNN, CDR2 SYGVQD (reference sequence). This CDR3 has 16 amino acids.

V is TRBV6-5 and J is TRBJ2-7; D call uncertain. Germline V CDR1 and CDR2: MNHEY, SVGAGI. The CDR3 length is 15 residues. Trimming removed 0 bases at V and 6 bases at J, with 15 bases between. CDR3 sequence: CASSYSLERSREQYF. In nucleotides, the CDR3 is TGTGCCAGCAGTTACTCGCTGGAGAGATCGCGCGAGCAGTACTTC.

This chain links TRBV28 with TRBJ1-2; D is possibly TRBD1 (5 bases). The CDR3 runs 16 residues. Germline CDR1 is MDHEN and CDR2 is SYDVKM. The V end lost 6 bases, the J end lost 0 bases, and 17 bases lay between the germline ends. The CDR3 sequence is CASSPGGTAANYGYTF. The CDR3 nucleotides are TGTGCCAGCAGCCCCGGGGGGACTGCAGCTAACTATGGCTACACCTTC.

This rearrangement joins TRBV14 to TRBJ1-3, with a tentative D call TRBD1 (5 bases). This CDR3 comprises 15 residues. Germline loops: CDR1 SGHDN, CDR2 FVKESK. Deletions cut 1 base from V and 1 base from J, with 8 bases between. The CDR3 region is CASSQVGGSGNTIYF. The CDR3 bases are TGTGCCAGCAGCCAAGTGGGGGGGTCTGGAAACACCATATATTTT.

The chain combines TRBV4-1 with TRBJ1-1; D may be TRBD1 (6 bases). This CDR3 is built from 14 residues. Per germline, CDR1 MGHRA and CDR2 YSYEKL. The ends were cut back, 1 base at V and 1 base at J, with 7 bases in the middle. CDR3 residues: CASSQVQGNTEAFF. The DNA for the CDR3 is TGCGCCAGCAGCCAAGTACAGGGGAACACTGAAGCTTTCTTT.

In its sample, this clone was seen once. This rearrangement joins TRBV10-3 to TRBJ1-1; 8 nucleotides align to TRBD1. Germline CDR1 and CDR2: ENHRY and SYGVKD. CDR3 size: 14 residues. Trimming removed 4 bases from V and 1 base from J; junction bases left unmatched: 2. The chain's CDR3 is CAISATGGNTEAFF. For the CDR3, the DNA is TGTGCCATCAGTGCCACAGGGGGGAACACTGAAGCTTTCTTT.

The CDR3 DNA sequence: TGTGCCAGCGGAGGACAGGGGAGGTACGAGCAGTACTTC. It yields the protein CASGGQGRYEQYF. The chain has TRBV5-6 and TRBJ2-7, with 9 nucleotides matching TRBD1. The germline V gene has CDR1 SGHDT and CDR2 YYEEEE. This CDR3 comprises 13 residues. V was pared by 7 bases and J by 4 bases, with 6 bases of the junction left unmatched.